This T cell receptor beta chain came from a study of early T cells in non-severe SARS-CoV-2 infection. Study as a whole: The authors sequenced bulk RNA from unsorted whole blood, leaving chains unpaired. Findings of the study overall: Private and CD4 specificities were missed by VDJdb matching, skewed to anti-spike CD8.

Attachment of unique molecular identifiers to individual cDNA molecules was performed. MiXCR, applied by TCRdb to the 5' RACE reads, yields one record per CDR3 protein. Seen here are about 55,000 distinct CDR3 sequences, around 6.6% observed once, and the top ten hold roughly 5.6%. The CDR3 is 14 residues long. Germline values: CDR1 SEHNR, CDR2 FQNEAQ (reference sequence). Deletions cut 6 bases from V and 2 bases from J, with 13 bases between. Comments on this clonotype: Its specificity is not known.

The gene calls are TRBV7-9 and TRBJ2-5; tentative D call: TRBD1 (6 bases). The sample was whole blood, taken at baseline. This sequence was found in an adult who was a healthcare worker with PCR-confirmed SARS-CoV-2 infection or an uninfected control (not recorded which). CDR3 nucleotide sequence: TGTGCCAGCAGTTCTACAGGGAGACAAGAGACCCAGTACTTC. It yields the protein CASSSTGRQETQYF.